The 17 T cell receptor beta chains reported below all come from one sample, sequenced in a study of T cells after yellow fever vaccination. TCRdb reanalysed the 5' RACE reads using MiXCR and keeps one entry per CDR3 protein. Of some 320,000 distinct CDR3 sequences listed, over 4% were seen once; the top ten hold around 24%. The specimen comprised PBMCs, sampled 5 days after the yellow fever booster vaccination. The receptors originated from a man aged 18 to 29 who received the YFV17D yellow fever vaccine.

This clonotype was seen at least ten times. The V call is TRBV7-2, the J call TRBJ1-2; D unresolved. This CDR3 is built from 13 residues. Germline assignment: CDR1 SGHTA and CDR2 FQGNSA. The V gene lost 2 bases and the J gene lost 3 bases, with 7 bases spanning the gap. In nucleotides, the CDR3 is TGTGCCAGCAGCTTAAGTCAGCACTATGGCTACACCTTC. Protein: CASSLSQHYGYTF.

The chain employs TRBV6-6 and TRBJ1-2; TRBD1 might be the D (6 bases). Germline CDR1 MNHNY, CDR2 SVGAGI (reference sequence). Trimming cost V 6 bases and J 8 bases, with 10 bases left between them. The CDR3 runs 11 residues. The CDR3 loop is CASRPDRGYTF. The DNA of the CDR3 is TGTGCCAGCAGACCGGACAGAGGCTACACCTTC.

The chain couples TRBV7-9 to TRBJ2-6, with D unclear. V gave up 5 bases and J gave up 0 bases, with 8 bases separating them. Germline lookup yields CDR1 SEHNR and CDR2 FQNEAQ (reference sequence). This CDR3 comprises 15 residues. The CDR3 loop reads CASSAGNSGANVLTF. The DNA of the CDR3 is TGTGCCAGCAGCGCCGGTAACTCTGGGGCCAACGTCCTGACTTTC.

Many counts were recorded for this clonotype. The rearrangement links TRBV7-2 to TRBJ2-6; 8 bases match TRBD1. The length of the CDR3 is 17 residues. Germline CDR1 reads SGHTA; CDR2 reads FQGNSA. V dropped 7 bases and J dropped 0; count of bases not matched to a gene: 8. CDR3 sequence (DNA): TGTGCCAGCATCCCAAGACAGGGGCGCTCTGGGGCCAACGTCCTGACTTTC. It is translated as CASIPRQGRSGANVLTF.

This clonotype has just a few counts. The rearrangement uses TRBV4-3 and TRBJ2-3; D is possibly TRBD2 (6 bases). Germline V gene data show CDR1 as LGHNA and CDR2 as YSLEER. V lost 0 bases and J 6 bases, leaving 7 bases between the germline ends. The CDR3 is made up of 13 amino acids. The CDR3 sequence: CASSQDAGDTQYF. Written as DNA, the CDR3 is TGCGCCAGCAGCCAAGATGCGGGGGATACGCAGTATTTT.

The CDR3 sequence is CASSFPPPRDYNEQFF. In DNA, the CDR3 is TGTGCCAGCAGCTTTCCCCCCCCCAGGGATTACAATGAGCAGTTCTTC. The gene calls are TRBV5-6 and TRBJ2-1, with D possibly matching TRBD1 (5 bases). Trimming took off 2 bases at V and 4 bases at J, with 16 bases between the two ends. Looked up from germline, CDR1 is SGHDT and CDR2 is YYEEEE. This CDR3 is built from 16 residues.

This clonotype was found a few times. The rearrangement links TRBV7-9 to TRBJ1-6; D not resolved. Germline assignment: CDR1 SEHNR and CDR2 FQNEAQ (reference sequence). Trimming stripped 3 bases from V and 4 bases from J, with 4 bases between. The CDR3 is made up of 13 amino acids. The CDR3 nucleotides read TGTGCCAGCAGCTTCCAGTATAATTCACCCCTCCACTTT. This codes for CASSFQYNSPLHF.

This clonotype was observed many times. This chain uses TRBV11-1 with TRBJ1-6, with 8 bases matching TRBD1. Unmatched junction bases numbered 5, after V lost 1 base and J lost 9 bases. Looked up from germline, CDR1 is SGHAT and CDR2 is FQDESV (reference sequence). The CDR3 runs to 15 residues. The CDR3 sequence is CASSLDGQGFSPLHF. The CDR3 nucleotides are TGTGCCAGCAGCTTAGATGGACAGGGTTTTTCACCCCTCCACTTT.

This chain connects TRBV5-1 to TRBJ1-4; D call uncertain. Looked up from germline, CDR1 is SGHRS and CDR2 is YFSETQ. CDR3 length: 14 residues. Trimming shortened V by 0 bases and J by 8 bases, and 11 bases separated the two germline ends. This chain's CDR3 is CASSLEDIGEKLFF. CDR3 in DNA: TGCGCCAGCAGCTTGGAAGACATCGGGGAAAAACTGTTTTTT.

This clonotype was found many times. This CDR3 reads CSAPRGSGSYNEQFF. The CDR3 bases are TGCAGTGCGCCCAGGGGTAGCGGCTCCTACAATGAGCAGTTCTTC. The V and J genes are TRBV20-1 and TRBJ2-1; tentatively, D is TRBD1 or TRBD2 (6 bases each). The CDR3 has 15 residues. With 6 bases removed from V and 0 bases from J, the gap between germline ends came to 15 bases. Germline V gene lookup returns CDR1 DFQATT and CDR2 SNEGSKA (reference sequence).

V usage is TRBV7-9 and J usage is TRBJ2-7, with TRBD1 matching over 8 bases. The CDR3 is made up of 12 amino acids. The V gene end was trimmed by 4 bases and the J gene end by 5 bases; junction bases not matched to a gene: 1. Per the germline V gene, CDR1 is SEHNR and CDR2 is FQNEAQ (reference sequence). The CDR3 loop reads CASSWTGNEQYF. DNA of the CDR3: TGTGCCAGCAGCTGGACAGGGAACGAGCAGTACTTC. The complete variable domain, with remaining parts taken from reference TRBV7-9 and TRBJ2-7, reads DTGVSQNPRHKITKRGQNVTFRCDPISEHNRLYWYRQTLGQGPEFLTYFQNEAQLEKSRLLSDRFSAERPKGSFSTLEIQRTEQGDSAMYLCASSWTGNEQYFGPGTRLTVT.

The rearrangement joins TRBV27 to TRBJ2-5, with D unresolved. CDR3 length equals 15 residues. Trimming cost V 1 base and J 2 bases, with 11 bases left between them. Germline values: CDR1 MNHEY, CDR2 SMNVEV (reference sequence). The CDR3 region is CASSLFGRPQETQYF. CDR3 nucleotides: TGTGCCAGCAGTTTATTCGGACGACCACAAGAGACCCAGTACTTC.

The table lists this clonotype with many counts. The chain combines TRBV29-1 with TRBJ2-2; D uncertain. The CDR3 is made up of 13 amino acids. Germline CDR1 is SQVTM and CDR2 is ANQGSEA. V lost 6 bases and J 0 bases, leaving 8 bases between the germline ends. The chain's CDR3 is CSVHDPNTGELFF. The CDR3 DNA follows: TGCAGCGTCCACGACCCGAACACCGGGGAGCTGTTTTTT.

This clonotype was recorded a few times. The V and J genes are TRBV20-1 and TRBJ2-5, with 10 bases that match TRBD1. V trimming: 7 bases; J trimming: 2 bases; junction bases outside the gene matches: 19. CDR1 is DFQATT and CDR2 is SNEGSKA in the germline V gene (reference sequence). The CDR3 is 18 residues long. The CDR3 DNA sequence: TGCAGTGTAACACCGGGACAGGGGACTGGGAGCGGACAAGAGACCCAGTACTTC. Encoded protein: CSVTPGQGTGSGQETQYF.

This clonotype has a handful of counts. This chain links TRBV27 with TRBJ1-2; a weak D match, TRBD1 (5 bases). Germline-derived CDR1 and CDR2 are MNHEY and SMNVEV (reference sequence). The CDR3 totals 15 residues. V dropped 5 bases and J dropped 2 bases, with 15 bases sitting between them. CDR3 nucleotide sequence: TGTGCCAGCAGTGCCGGACACGAAAAAAACTATGGCTACACCTTC. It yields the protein CASSAGHEKNYGYTF.

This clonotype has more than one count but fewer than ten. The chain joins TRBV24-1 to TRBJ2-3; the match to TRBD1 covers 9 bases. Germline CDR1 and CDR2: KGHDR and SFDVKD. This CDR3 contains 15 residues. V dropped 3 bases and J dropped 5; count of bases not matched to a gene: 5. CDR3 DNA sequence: TGTGCCACCAGTGATGCGGACAGGGGCAAAGATACGCAGTATTTT. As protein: CATSDADRGKDTQYF.

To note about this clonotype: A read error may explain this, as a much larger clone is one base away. The CDR3 bases are TGTGCCAGCACCAACCTACAGGGGACAGATACGCAGTATTTT. As protein: CASTNLQGTDTQYF. The chain has TRBV7-2 and TRBJ2-3; 7 bases align to TRBD1. With V trimmed by 7 bases and J by 3 bases, 7 bases remained unmatched. The CDR3 totals 14 residues. The germline CDR1 and CDR2 sequences are SGHTA and FQGNSA.